This is a list of T cell receptor beta chains from one sample in a study of Ad26.COV2.S vaccination and SARS-CoV-2 variants. Repertoires were generated with immunoSEQ multiplex PCR, while TCRdb's copy carries only in-frame clones and drops some. The sample carries roughly 420,000 clones, 80% to 90% recorded once. Sequenced here: peripheral blood, sampled in a trial of Ad26.COV2.S vaccine versus placebo. The origin of the receptors is a person between 18 and 59 years old who received the Ad26.COV2.S COVID-19 vaccine or a placebo. Both conserved end residues are part of each CDR3. D genes are given only for firm matches. Some rows have no size entry. The others give once, few or many, or a class for an expanded clone.

D gene	clone size	V gene	J gene	CDR3 length	CDR3 DNA	CDR3 protein
-	-	TRBV28	TRBJ2-5	13	TGTGCCAGCAGCCTCCTTTACCAAGAGACCCAGTACTTC	CASSLLYQETQYF
-	-	TRBV18	TRBJ2-3	13	TGTGCCAGCTCACCACCCCTAGCAAATACGCAGTATTTT	CASSPPLANTQYF
-	once	TRBV12-3/TRBV12-4	TRBJ1-3	13	TGTGCCAGCAGTTTAGACCCAGGAAACACCATATATTTT	CASSLDPGNTIYF
TRBD1	-	TRBV5-4	TRBJ2-3	15	TGTGCCAGCAGCCCCACAGGGGATCTCACAGATACGCAGTATTTT	CASSPTGDLTDTQYF
TRBD2	-	TRBV24-1	TRBJ2-3	18	TGTGCCACCAGTGATTCCGGGGGGGTTGGCCCGCGTCCAGATACGCAGTATTTT	CATSDSGGVGPRPDTQYF
TRBD1	few	TRBV7-3	TRBJ1-2	19	TGTGCCCCCCCCCATGAGTTGGGGACAGGCGGGAACAGGCGCTATGGCTACACCTTC	CAPPHELGTGGNRRYGYTF
TRBD2	-	TRBV5-1	TRBJ2-1	15	TGCGCCAGCACCACACTAGCGGCTTCAGTGGTTGAGCAGTTCTTC	CASTTLAASVVEQFF
-	-	TRBV5-1	TRBJ2-7	14	TGCGCCAGCAGCTTACCGGGACATCTTTACGAGCAGTACTTC	CASSLPGHLYEQYF
-	-	TRBV4-1	TRBJ2-3	15	TGCGCCAGCAGCCAAGGCCCAGGGCAGGCAGATACGCAGTATTTT	CASSQGPGQADTQYF
-	-	TRBV11-2	TRBJ1-6	15	TGTGCCAGCAGCTTTGAGGTCGGGGGGGATTCACCCCTCCACTTT	CASSFEVGGDSPLHF
TRBD1	-	TRBV5-1	TRBJ1-4	15	TGCGCCAGCAGCTTCGGGACAGGGGGTAGTGAAAAACTGTTTTTT	CASSFGTGGSEKLFF
TRBD1	-	TRBV11-3	TRBJ1-1	17	TGTGCCAGCAGCCCAGGTGGGACAGGCATGGGGAACACTGAAGCTTTCTTT	CASSPGGTGMGNTEAFF
-	-	TRBV29-1	TRBJ1-1	13	TGCAGCGTAAGGGACGGGGAGATCACTGAAGCTTTCTTT	CSVRDGEITEAFF
-	few	TRBV5-1	TRBJ1-5	15	TGCGCCAGCAGCTGGGCTCCCGGGCCGAATCAGCCCCAGCATTTT	CASSWAPGPNQPQHF
TRBD2	-	TRBV5-1	TRBJ2-3	16	TGCGCCAGCAGCTTGGTCTCTAGCGGGAGCGGGGATACGCAGTATTTT	CASSLVSSGSGDTQYF